Following are 32 T cell receptor beta chains from one sample sequenced in a study of T cell repertoires in cytomegalovirus infection. The antigens of these receptors remain unknown. TCRdb itself ran the reads through MiXCR, one entry per CDR3 protein. Of a few hundred thousand distinct CDR3 sequences listed, under 25% were seen once; the top ten hold approximately 20%. The material sequenced was cultured PBMCs, taken from culture after CMV antigen stimulation. These receptors all come from a human donor in good health (CMV status not recorded). Some clones in this sample may be carry-over from other donors' samples.

This clonotype occurred many times. The V call is TRBV7-2, the J call TRBJ2-7; D unclear. The CDR3 spans 10 residues. Germline V gene sequence: CDR1 SGHTA, CDR2 FQGNSA. The V end lost 5 bases, the J end lost 6 bases, and 5 bases lay between the germline ends. CDR3 sequence (DNA): TGTGCCAGCAGCCCGGCCGAGCAGTACGTC. Amino acids: CASSPAEQYV.

This clonotype was seen more than once but under ten times. The chain is built from TRBV20-1 and TRBJ1-1; 12 bases are shared with TRBD1. CDR3 length equals 17 residues. Trimming removed 0 bases from V and 4 bases from J; junction bases left unmatched: 9. The germline V gene encodes CDR1 DFQATT and CDR2 SNEGSKA (reference sequence). In DNA, the CDR3 is TGCAGTGCTAGAGATCCGGGACAGGGGGCCGTAGGCACTGAAGCTTTCTTT. It yields the protein CSARDPGQGAVGTEAFF.

This clonotype was seen a handful of times. J is TRBJ2-1 and V is TRBV2; 11 bases fit TRBD2. After removal of 6 bases from V and 5 bases from J, the junction contained 12 bases not matched to a gene. The germline V gene has CDR1 SNHLY and CDR2 FYNNEI. CDR3 size: 17 residues. The CDR3 coding sequence is TGTGCCAGCAGACAGTTGGGGACTAGCGGCCCTAACAATGAGCAGTTCTTC. This encodes CASRQLGTSGPNNEQFF.

This clonotype was seen many times. CDR3 DNA sequence: TGTGCCAGCAGTTGGGCTAGCAGGACGGAGACCCAGTACTTC. It is translated as CASSWASRTETQYF. V usage is TRBV12-3 or TRBV12-4 and J usage is TRBJ2-5, with a weak D call TRBD2 (5 bases). Trimming took off 4 bases at V and 5 bases at J, with 14 bases between the two ends. This CDR3 comprises 14 residues.

The chain is built from TRBV27 and TRBJ2-1; 9 bases are shared with TRBD2. Germline assignment: CDR1 MNHEY and CDR2 SMNVEV (reference sequence). CDR3 length: 14 residues. V dropped 3 bases and J dropped 8; count of bases not matched to a gene: 5. The DNA of the CDR3 is TGTGCCAGCAGTTTTAGCGGGAGTCGGGATGAGCAGTTCTTC. Translating it yields CASSFSGSRDEQFF.

The CDR3 region is CSVDGGNTGELFF. The CDR3 DNA reads TGCAGCGTTGACGGGGGTAACACCGGGGAGCTGTTTTTT. The chain joins TRBV29-1 to TRBJ2-2, with D possibly being TRBD2 (6 bases). This CDR3 has 13 amino acids. CDR1 is SQVTM and CDR2 is ANQGSEA in the germline V gene. Trimming stripped 3 bases from V and 2 bases from J, with 7 bases between.

This chain links TRBV20-1 with TRBJ2-3; TRBD2 is a possible D gene (6 bases). Germline V gives CDR1 DFQATT, CDR2 SNEGSKA (reference sequence). V was clipped by 0 bases and J by 2 bases, with 12 bases between them. The CDR3 is 15 residues long. Written as DNA, the CDR3 is TGCAGTGCTAGAGACCTCACTAGCCCCACAGATACGCAGTATTTT. This sequence encodes CSARDLTSPTDTQYF.

This clonotype has a count of ten or more. The chain links TRBV6-1 to TRBJ1-5; D may be TRBD1 (6 bases). V was cut by 8 bases and J by 8 bases, with 10 bases left in between. The CDR3 sequence is 11 residues long. Looked up from germline, CDR1 is MNHNS and CDR2 is SASEGT. The CDR3 DNA reads TGTGCCAGCGGCACAGGGAAGCCCCAGCATTTT. As protein: CASGTGKPQHF.

This clonotype was detected only a few times. The V call is TRBV6-2 or TRBV6-3, the J call TRBJ2-5; D unresolved. V dropped 7 bases and J dropped 1 base, with 19 bases sitting between them. The CDR3 has 16 amino acids. From germline, CDR1 is MNHEY and CDR2 SVGEGT. CDR3 in amino acids: CASIRSGFRSQETQYF. The CDR3 region has the DNA TGTGCCAGCATCAGATCGGGTTTCAGGAGCCAAGAGACCCAGTACTTC.

This clonotype was seen a few times. The chain links TRBV10-3 to TRBJ1-6; D gene uncertain. V lost 6 bases and J 8 bases, leaving 14 bases between the germline ends. The germline V gene encodes CDR1 ENHRY and CDR2 SYGVKD. This CDR3 region has 14 residues. The CDR3, as DNA: TGTGCCATCAGGGAGGACGGGGAACATTCACCCCTCCACTTT. It translates to CAIREDGEHSPLHF.

The CDR3: CASSFLRGSIAVRRDEQFF. The CDR3, as DNA: TGTGCCAGCAGTTTCTTGAGGGGATCCATAGCGGTCCGTAGGGATGAGCAGTTCTTC. V and J are TRBV6-8 and TRBJ2-1; the D gene is possibly TRBD2 (6 bases). CDR3 length: 19 residues. Germline values: CDR1 MNHGY, CDR2 SAAAGT. V was clipped by 4 bases and J by 8 bases, with 30 bases between them.

The chain uses TRBV2 and TRBJ2-1; 9 bases agree with TRBD2. The CDR3 consists of 18 residues. The germline V gene has CDR1 SNHLY and CDR2 FYNNEI. Germline trimming cut 7 bases from V and 6 bases from J; bases unmatched to any gene: 19. CDR3 coding DNA: TGTGCCAGCAACCTGAGGGGTAGCGGGAGTATTTTCCGCAATGAGCAGTTCTTC. It encodes CASNLRGSGSIFRNEQFF.

This clonotype was recorded a few times. The chain joins TRBV7-2 to TRBJ2-5; 8 bases map to TRBD2. Germline assignment: CDR1 SGHTA and CDR2 FQGNSA. The CDR3 runs to 14 residues. Trimming took 4 bases from V and 5 from J; bases not matched to a gene: 6. The CDR3 sequence is CASSYNPGGETQYF. In DNA, the CDR3 is TGTGCCAGCAGCTATAATCCGGGGGGGGAGACCCAGTACTTC.

This chain uses TRBV24-1 with TRBJ2-1; weak D call: TRBD2 (6 bases). CDR1 is KGHDR, CDR2 SFDVKD, per germline. The CDR3 is made up of 14 amino acids. Trimming shortened V by 1 base and J by 7 bases, and 10 bases separated the two germline ends. DNA for the CDR3: TGTGCCACCAGTGATTTATGGGGGAGGAATGAGCAGTTCTTC. This translates into CATSDLWGRNEQFF.

The chain is built from TRBV20-1 and TRBJ2-5; D is possibly TRBD1 or TRBD2 (5 bases each). CDR1 and CDR2 from the germline V gene are DFQATT and SNEGSKA (reference sequence). The CDR3 is made up of 13 amino acids. V was cut by 0 bases and J by 5 bases, with 10 bases left in between. CDR3 loop: CSARDGARETQYF. The CDR3 DNA sequence: TGCAGTGCTAGAGACGGGGCCCGGGAGACCCAGTACTTC.

The rearrangement links TRBV6-5 to TRBJ2-7; tentative D call: TRBD1 (5 bases). The CDR3 sequence is 16 residues long. V was shortened by 7 bases and J by 4 bases, with 23 bases between the two germline ends. Germline CDR1 MNHEY, CDR2 SVGAGI. The CDR3 region has the DNA TGTGCCAGCACCTCTCTCCGGGCCAGGGCTTTTTACGAGCAGTACTTC. It translates to CASTSLRARAFYEQYF.

This clonotype has just a few counts. The chain employs TRBV25-1 and TRBJ2-6, with unresolved D. Germline V gives CDR1 MGHDK, CDR2 SYGVNS. The V and J ends lost 6 bases and 4 bases respectively, with 10 bases between them. The CDR3 covers 14 residues. CDR3 bases: TGTGCCAGCAGGGATACTTCCGGGGCCAACGTCCTGACTTTC. Translated: CASRDTSGANVLTF.

This clonotype was observed at least ten times. V usage is TRBV7-3 and J usage is TRBJ2-1; 9 bases match TRBD1. V gave up 4 bases and J gave up 7 bases; unmatched junction bases: 2. This CDR3 has 13 amino acids. The germline V gene has CDR1 SGHTA and CDR2 FQGTGA. The DNA for the CDR3 is TGTGCCAGCAGCTCCGGGACAGGGAATGAGCAGTTCTTC. Translating gives CASSSGTGNEQFF.

The J gene is TRBJ1-1, the V gene TRBV2, with 9 bases that match TRBD1. The CDR3 contains 16 residues. Trimming removed 6 bases from V and 5 bases from J; junction bases left unmatched: 13. Per germline, CDR1 SNHLY and CDR2 FYNNEI. In DNA, the CDR3 is TGTGCCAGCAGGGAGACAAGGACAGGGGCAAGAACTGAAGCTTTCTTT. Its protein product is CASRETRTGARTEAFF.

J is TRBJ1-5 and V is TRBV27; a possible D gene is TRBD1 (5 bases). Germline V gene lookup returns CDR1 MNHEY and CDR2 SMNVEV (reference sequence). The CDR3 covers 15 residues. V lost 1 base and J 3 bases, leaving 10 bases between the germline ends. The CDR3 nucleotides are TGTGCCAGCAGTTTATTCAGGGCAAACAATCAGCCCCAGCATTTT. This gives the protein CASSLFRANNQPQHF.

This clonotype appeared a few times. The chain employs TRBV18 and TRBJ2-1, with 8 bases lining up with TRBD2. The ends lost 3 bases at V and 9 bases at J; junction bases unmatched: 10. The CDR3 is made up of 15 amino acids. The germline V gene encodes CDR1 KGHSH and CDR2 LQKENI. CDR3 sequence reads: CASSPMDGRASEQFF. DNA of the CDR3: TGTGCCAGCTCACCGATGGACGGGAGGGCCTCTGAGCAGTTCTTC.

The chain employs TRBV20-1 and TRBJ2-7, with 8 bases matching TRBD1. From germline, CDR1 is DFQATT and CDR2 SNEGSKA (reference sequence). After removal of 6 bases from V and 2 bases from J, the junction contained 3 bases not matched to a gene. CDR3 length equals 12 residues. The CDR3 bases are TGCAGTGCCAACAGGGGGACCTACGAGCAGTACTTC. This codes for CSANRGTYEQYF.

V gene TRBV7-3 combines with J gene TRBJ2-5; 7 positions agree with TRBD2. Trimming cost V 5 bases and J 5 bases; bases outside gene matches: 11. Germline V lookup: CDR1 SGHTA, CDR2 FQGTGA. This CDR3 comprises 15 residues. CDR3 sequence (DNA): TGTGCCAGCAGCCGCAGAGCGGGATTCGGGGAGACCCAGTACTTC. Translated, it gives CASSRRAGFGETQYF. Variable domain in full (rest from reference TRBV7-3 and TRBJ2-5): GAGVSQTPSNKVTEKGKYVELRCDPISGHTALYWYRQSLGQGPEFLIYFQGTGAADDSGLPNDRFFAVRPEGSVSTLKIQRTERGDSAVYLCASSRRAGFGETQYFGPGTRLLVL.

The chain combines TRBV24-1 with TRBJ2-3, with 14 bases that match TRBD2. Germline assignment: CDR1 KGHDR and CDR2 SFDVKD. The trim removed 7 bases at V and 3 bases at J, leaving 5 bases unmatched. The CDR3 spans 16 residues. CDR3 sequence reads: CATRGTSGSPTDTQYF. The CDR3 nucleotides are TGTGCCACCAGGGGGACTAGCGGGAGTCCGACAGATACGCAGTATTTT.

The rearrangement uses TRBV7-4 and TRBJ1-2; tentatively, D is TRBD1 (5 bases). The germline gives CDR1 SGHVT, CDR2 SQSDAQ. The CDR3 runs 15 residues. V shed 5 bases and J shed 2 bases, with 15 bases lying between them. The CDR3 DNA sequence: TGTGCCAGCAGCCCACAACCATGGGGGAACTATGGCTACACCTTC. This codes for CASSPQPWGNYGYTF.

There are a few counts of this clonotype. The gene calls are TRBV29-1 and TRBJ2-1; D uncertain. Trimming left V 4 bases short and J 4 bases short, with 8 bases between. CDR1 and CDR2 (germline): SQVTM, ANQGSEA. CDR3 size: 12 residues. The CDR3 loop reads CSVVEEYNEQFF. Here the CDR3 DNA reads TGCAGCGTTGTCGAGGAGTACAATGAGCAGTTCTTC.

The V call is TRBV3-1, the J call TRBJ1-5; a possible D gene is TRBD1 (6 bases). This CDR3 contains 15 residues. The germline CDR1 and CDR2 sequences are LGHDT and YNNKEL (reference sequence). Trimming stripped 2 bases from V and 5 bases from J, with 13 bases between. DNA of the CDR3: TGTGCCAGCAGCCAAACCCCCGGGGGCCATCAGCCCCAGCATTTT. It encodes CASSQTPGGHQPQHF.

This clonotype was seen repeatedly, ten times or more. V usage is TRBV7-2 and J usage is TRBJ2-3; TRBD2 agrees at 10 bases. V was clipped by 6 bases and J by 9 bases; unmatched bases: 9. Germline V gives CDR1 SGHTA, CDR2 FQGNSA. The CDR3 consists of 14 residues. The CDR3: CASRESGRARTQYF. Here the CDR3 DNA reads TGTGCCAGCAGGGAAAGCGGGAGGGCCCGGACGCAGTATTTT.

The chain uses TRBV11-2 and TRBJ2-5, with D perhaps matching TRBD2 (5 bases). The germline V gene has CDR1 SGHAT and CDR2 FQNNGV. There are 14 residues in the CDR3. V lost 3 bases to trimming and J lost 5 bases, with 13 bases between them. This CDR3 reads CASSFNSGRETQYF. As DNA, the CDR3 is TGTGCCAGCAGCTTTAACAGCGGTAGGGAGACCCAGTACTTC. Supplemented by reference TRBV11-2 and TRBJ2-5, the full variable domain reads EAGVAQSPRYKIIEKRQSVAFWCNPISGHATLYWYQQILGQGPKLLIQFQNNGVVDDSQLPKDRFSAERLKGVDSTLKIQPAKLEDSAVYLCASSFNSGRETQYFGPGTRLLVL.

In its sample, this clonotype was seen many times. The V call is TRBV7-3, the J call TRBJ2-7; 13 bases map to TRBD2. Losses at the gene ends were 2 bases for V and 6 bases for J; bases not matched to a gene: 4. The CDR3 runs to 15 residues. CDR1 is SGHTA and CDR2 is FQGTGA in the germline V gene. CDR3 residues: CASSLSGLAGVEQYF. The CDR3 DNA reads as TGTGCCAGCAGCTTATCCGGACTAGCGGGAGTCGAGCAGTACTTC.

The sample holds many counts of this clonotype. This chain connects TRBV6-1 to TRBJ2-7, with TRBD2 identical over 10 bases. Germline trimming cut 10 bases from V and 2 bases from J; bases unmatched to any gene: 8. CDR1 and CDR2 from the germline V gene are MNHNS and SASEGT. This CDR3 is built from 14 residues. The DNA of the CDR3 is TGTGCCACCCGGCGTACTAGCGGGGCCTACGAGCAGTACGTC. It yields the protein CATRRTSGAYEQYV.

In its sample, this clonotype was seen a few times. This rearrangement joins TRBV6-2 or TRBV6-3 to TRBJ2-7; D perhaps matches TRBD1 (5 bases). Germline CDR1 is MNHEY and CDR2 is SVGEGT. The CDR3 extends over 13 amino acids. Trimming pared 5 bases from V and 0 bases from J, leaving 8 bases between. The CDR3 DNA sequence: TGTGCCAGCAGTCGACAGTACTCCTACGAGCAGTACTTC. It is translated as CASSRQYSYEQYF.